The 2 T cell receptor beta chains below come from one sample, sequenced in a study of OX40 agonist ivuxolimab in advanced cancers. Repertoires were generated with immunoSEQ multiplex PCR, while TCRdb's copy carries only in-frame clones and drops some. Of tens of thousands of clones listed, 85% are singletons. Sequenced material: CD4+ or CD8+ T cells sorted from blood, taken in a trial of the OX40 agonist ivuxolimab. All receptors come from an adult with an advanced solid tumor such as melanoma, head and neck, liver or kidney cancer.

The chain is built from TRBV27 and TRBJ2-1; 9 bases agree with TRBD2. CDR1 is MNHEY and CDR2 is SMNVEV in the germline V gene (reference sequence). J lost 4 bases, V lost 5 bases, and 6 bases had no gene match. CDR3 length equals 15 residues. The DNA of the CDR3 is TGTGCCAGCAGTCAGGGACTAGCAGTATACAATGAGCAGTTCTTC. It is translated as CASSQGLAVYNEQFF.

V gene TRBV29-1 combines with J gene TRBJ2-1; tentative D call: TRBD2 (6 bases). Trimming stripped 3 bases from V and 5 bases from J, with 14 bases between. CDR3 size: 14 residues. From germline, CDR1 is SQVTM and CDR2 ANQGSEA. The chain's CDR3 is CSVDQGRGNNEQFF. In DNA form, the CDR3 reads TGCAGCGTTGATCAGGGCCGGGGGAACAATGAGCAGTTCTTC.